These 15 T cell receptor beta chains were sequenced from one sample in a study of shared clonotypes between healthy human individuals (dated by TCRdb to 2020 to 2021). CD8 naive samples were obtained by positive selection for CCR7 among CD45RO-negative cells, yielding a CD45RA+CCR7+ population from which TemRA cells were excluded. Library creation used the immunoSEQ multiplex PCR assay. TCRdb holds this immuneACCESS table with in-frame rearrangements only. Some clones are missing; in checked studies, unresolved V genes explain under half, and the rest has no known cause. This sample holds about 700,000 clones; about 92% were observed only once. About 24% of the sample is taken by the ten largest. The sample taken for sequencing was naive CD8+ T cells sorted from blood. The cell subset or site label of this sample denotes: CD45RA+CCR7+. The receptor source for this set is a man aged 25-45 years in good health.

V and J are TRBV5-1 and TRBJ2-5; 8 bases fit TRBD2. Germline loops: CDR1 SGHRS, CDR2 YFSETQ. The CDR3 has 15 amino acids. Trimming took 3 bases from V and 2 from J; bases not matched to a gene: 6. Written as DNA, the CDR3 is TGCGCCAGCAGCTCTCCGACTAGCGTTCAAGAGACCCAGTACTTC. It specifies CASSSPTSVQETQYF.

V usage is TRBV7-9 and J usage is TRBJ1-1; D is unresolved. The ends were cut back, 4 bases at V and 1 base at J, with 13 bases in the middle. This CDR3 has 15 amino acids. The germline gives CDR1 SEHNR, CDR2 FQNEAQ (reference sequence). CDR3 nucleotide sequence: TGTGCCAGCAGCTCGGGCTTAGGACGGAACACTGAAGCTTTCTTT. Its translation: CASSSGLGRNTEAFF.

The rearrangement links TRBV7-9 to TRBJ2-5; 7 nucleotides line up with TRBD2. The CDR3 has 14 amino acids. V was clipped by 3 bases and J by 4 bases; unmatched bases: 5. Per germline, CDR1 SEHNR and CDR2 FQNEAQ (reference sequence). The DNA for the CDR3 is TGTGCCAGCAGCTTTGCGGGAGCCCGAGAGACCCAGTACTTC. This encodes CASSFAGARETQYF.

The chain has TRBV5-6 and TRBJ2-1, with D possibly being TRBD1 (5 bases). V was trimmed by 0 bases and J by 2 bases, leaving 12 bases between them. The germline CDR1 and CDR2 sequences are SGHDT and YYEEEE. This CDR3 is built from 16 residues. The CDR3 reads CASSLGQGRAYNEQFF. CDR3 DNA sequence: TGTGCCAGCAGCTTGGGCCAGGGAAGGGCCTACAATGAGCAGTTCTTC.

This chain links TRBV18 with TRBJ2-1, with D perhaps assigned TRBD1 or TRBD2 (6 bases each). Trimming took 0 bases from V and 0 from J, leaving 15 bases between them. The CDR3 is made up of 18 amino acids. Germline V gives CDR1 KGHSH, CDR2 LQKENI. CDR3 loop: CASSPPFWGASSYNEQFF. The CDR3 DNA sequence: TGTGCCAGCTCACCACCGTTCTGGGGGGCGAGCTCCTACAATGAGCAGTTCTTC.

The chain carries TRBV9 and TRBJ2-2; D gene uncertain. The V gene lost 4 bases and the J gene lost 5 bases, with 9 bases spanning the gap. The CDR3 covers 13 residues. Germline CDR1 reads SGDLS; CDR2 reads YYNGEE. CDR3 sequence: CASSPEETGELFF. In DNA, the CDR3 is TGTGCCAGCAGCCCCGAGGAGACCGGGGAGCTGTTTTTT. Complete variable domain (other parts from reference TRBV9 and TRBJ2-2): DSGVTQTPKHLITATGQRVTLRCSPRSGDLSVYWYQQSLDQGLQFLIQYYNGEERAKGNILERFSAQQFPDLHSELNLSSLELGDSALYFCASSPEETGELFFGEGSRLTVL.

The genes are TRBV6-1 and TRBJ1-2, with 9 bases fitting TRBD1. CDR1 and CDR2 (germline): MNHNS, SASEGT. The V gene end was trimmed by 4 bases and the J gene end by 3 bases; junction bases not matched to a gene: 9. The CDR3 is 16 residues long. This CDR3 is CASSAPGTGRDYGYTF. CDR3 sequence (DNA): TGTGCCAGCAGTGCCCCTGGGACAGGGAGGGACTATGGCTACACCTTC.

The V and J genes are TRBV4-1 and TRBJ2-7, with no clear D. The CDR3 runs to 11 residues. V dropped 0 bases and J dropped 7 bases, with 4 bases sitting between them. CDR1 and CDR2 (germline): MGHRA, YSYEKL. CDR3 DNA: TGCGCCAGCAGCCAAGACGGAGAGCAGTACTTC. This translates into CASSQDGEQYF.

The chain uses TRBV28 and TRBJ2-5; TRBD2 agrees at 8 bases. The CDR3 sequence is 17 residues long. In germline, CDR1 is MDHEN, CDR2 SYDVKM. With 6 bases clipped from V and 2 bases from J, the junction kept 14 bases outside the gene matches. Here the CDR3 DNA reads TGTGCCAGCAGCCATCGGGGGGCGGGACTAGATCAAGAGACCCAGTACTTC. Translation: CASSHRGAGLDQETQYF. The entire variable domain, with the rest obtained from reference TRBV28 and TRBJ2-5, is as follows: DVKVTQSSRYLVKRTGEKVFLECVQDMDHENMFWYRQDPGLGLRLIYFSYDVKMKEKGDIPEGYSVSREKKERFSLILESASTNQTSMYLCASSHRGAGLDQETQYFGPGTRLLVL.

The gene calls are TRBV28 and TRBJ1-2; D not certain. The V and J ends lost 6 bases and 3 bases respectively, with 8 bases between them. Germline V gene sequence: CDR1 MDHEN, CDR2 SYDVKM. This CDR3 contains 12 residues. The CDR3 protein is CASRSSDYGYTF. Written as DNA, the CDR3 is TGTGCCAGCAGGAGTAGTGACTATGGCTACACCTTC.

This sequence joins TRBV5-5 and TRBJ2-3; 12 bases are shared with TRBD2. The CDR3 consists of 15 residues. Germline V CDR1 and CDR2: SGHKS, YYEKEE (reference sequence). V shed 4 bases, J shed 5 bases, and the junction held 5 bases outside the gene matches. The CDR3 reads CASSPKGLAGDTQYF. CDR3 in DNA: TGTGCCAGCAGCCCCAAGGGACTAGCGGGAGATACGCAGTATTTT. The full variable domain, completed using reference TRBV5-5 and TRBJ2-3, is DAGVTQSPTHLIKTRGQQVTLRCSPISGHKSVSWYQQVLGQGPQFIFQYYEKEERGRGNFPDRFSARQFPNYSSELNVNALLLGDSALYLCASSPKGLAGDTQYFGPGTRLTVL.

This clone was seen ten or more times. The chain couples TRBV5-8 to TRBJ2-3; 10 bases fit TRBD2. Germline V gene lookup returns CDR1 SGHTS and CDR2 YDEGEE. Trimming cost V 4 bases and J 1 base; bases outside gene matches: 6. This CDR3 is built from 16 residues. The CDR3 loop is CASSHNSGRRTDTQYF. CDR3 coding DNA: TGTGCCAGCAGCCATAATAGCGGGAGGCGCACAGATACGCAGTATTTT.

This clone was detected only once. The chain uses TRBV6-6 and TRBJ1-5; no clear D. Trimming left V 4 bases short and J 3 bases short, with 10 bases between. Germline CDR1 is MNHNY and CDR2 is SVGAGI (reference sequence). The CDR3 contains 14 residues. The CDR3 sequence: CASSSSADNQPQHF. The CDR3 DNA sequence: TGTGCCAGCAGTTCCTCGGCCGACAATCAGCCCCAGCATTTT.

The J gene is TRBJ2-7, the V gene TRBV5-4; D gene uncertain. Germline assignment: CDR1 SGHNT and CDR2 YYREEE (reference sequence). This CDR3 has 14 residues. Trimming took off 3 bases at V and 3 bases at J, with 13 bases between the two ends. The CDR3 sequence: CASSYGLAGYEQYF. CDR3 nucleotides: TGTGCCAGCAGCTACGGGCTTGCCGGCTACGAGCAGTACTTC.

The V gene is TRBV19, the J gene TRBJ2-1; the match to TRBD2 covers 9 bases. This CDR3 is 16 amino acids long. V was pared by 3 bases and J by 3 bases, with 6 bases of the junction left unmatched. Germline loops: CDR1 LNHDA, CDR2 SQIVND (reference sequence). The CDR3 nucleotides are TGTGCCAGTAGTATTCCGCTAGCGGGAAGCTACAATGAGCAGTTCTTC. Its translation: CASSIPLAGSYNEQFF.